This TCR beta chain is from a study of blood T cell repertoires in COVID-19. Study overall: The study drew acute and convalescent COVID-19 samples from the United States, Italy and Spain. Sources were T cells, B-cell-depleted T cells, or PBMCs; the material itself was cDNA or gDNA.

The CDR3 spans 12 residues. The trim removed 5 bases at V and 8 bases at J, leaving 5 bases unmatched. Germline CDR1 reads MNHEY; CDR2 reads SMNVEV (reference sequence). Original processing notes: Amplified reference gene primers provided the basis for estimating nucleated cell counts. Profiled with immunoSEQ multiplex PCR; TCRdb holds only in-frame clones, not every one. V and J calls and clone size are copied from that table; D and trimming were computed from the DNA. The sample has about 190,000 clones; around four fifths are singletons. This receptor was identified in a human donor in a cohort sampled during active COVID-19. The chain has TRBV27 and TRBJ1-2, with 7 positions matching TRBD1. The sample consisted of peripheral blood. The CDR3 sequence: CASSVTGIGYTF. The CDR3 DNA reads TGTGCCAGCAGTGTGACAGGGATCGGCTACACCTTC.